This TCR beta chain emerged from a study of OX40 agonist ivuxolimab in advanced cancers. Study in general: Clinicians treated patients with ivuxolimab, an agonistic anti-OX40 (CD134) antibody.

This CDR3 spans 14 amino acids. Germline assignment: CDR1 MNHEY and CDR2 SVGAGI. Trimming took off 0 bases at V and 6 bases at J, with 11 bases between the two ends. The assay was immunoSEQ multiplex PCR, and TCRdb's table has in-frame clones only and misses some. The sample lists about 12,000 clones; 81% were seen once. This clone is medium-sized within its sample. This receptor was identified in an adult with an advanced solid tumor such as melanoma, head and neck, liver or kidney cancer. The chain links TRBV6-5 to TRBJ2-5, with D uncertain. The sample here was CD4+ or CD8+ T cells sorted from blood, taken in a trial of the OX40 agonist ivuxolimab. CDR3 sequence (DNA): TGTGCCAGCAGTTACTCAGTTTCATCTAAGACCCAGTACTTC. Translated: CASSYSVSSKTQYF.